The 7 T cell receptor beta chains given below trace back to one sample, sequenced in a study of shared clonotypes between healthy human individuals. Only in-frame clones appear in the TCRdb table, and some are missing; sequencing was by immunoSEQ multiplex PCR. The table records 2 million to 2.5 million clones, about 94% of them present only once. The naive CD8 population came from CD45RO-negative cells selected for CCR7, without terminally differentiated effector memory CD45RA+ cells. The sequenced sample consisted of naive CD8+ T cells sorted from blood. The receptor set was obtained from a man younger than 35 in good health.

As for this clone: The sample has other DNA sequences that encode this CDR3 too. The chain joins TRBV7-9 to TRBJ1-2; the D is unclear. Trimming cost V 1 base and J 0 bases, with 9 bases left between them. The CDR3 totals 15 residues. The V gene's germline CDR1 is SEHNR and CDR2 FQNEAQ (reference sequence). The CDR3 is CASSLGTGANYGYTF. The CDR3 DNA reads TGTGCCAGCAGCTTAGGGACGGGCGCTAACTATGGCTACACCTTC.

The gene calls are TRBV7-8 and TRBJ2-2; 11 bases match TRBD1. V was clipped by 9 bases and J by 6 bases; unmatched bases: 9. CDR1 and CDR2 from the germline V gene are SGHVS and FQNEAQ. This CDR3 is built from 15 residues. The CDR3 is CASWRDRGYAGELFF. CDR3 in DNA: TGTGCCAGTTGGAGGGACAGGGGGTATGCCGGGGAGCTGTTTTTT.

The chain couples TRBV19 to TRBJ1-4, with D possibly TRBD1 on 5 matching bases. Trimming shortened V by 5 bases and J by 6 bases, and 16 bases separated the two germline ends. Germline assignment: CDR1 LNHDA and CDR2 SQIVND (reference sequence). The CDR3 spans 15 residues. CDR3 loop: CASSSTGEEDEKLFF. In DNA form, the CDR3 reads TGTGCCAGTAGTTCGACGGGGGAGGAGGATGAAAAACTGTTTTTT. The full variable domain, in which reference TRBV19 and TRBJ1-4 provide the parts outside the CDR3, is DGGITQSPKYLFRKEGQNVTLSCEQNLNHDAMYWYRQDPGQGLRLIYYSQIVNDFQKGDIAEGYSVSREKKESFPLTVTSAQKNPTAFYLCASSSTGEEDEKLFFGSGTQLSVL.

This chain uses TRBV4-1 with TRBJ1-1; D is unresolved. Trimming pared 4 bases from V and 1 base from J, leaving 7 bases between. CDR3 length: 13 residues. The germline V gene has CDR1 MGHRA and CDR2 YSYEKL. The CDR3 DNA is TGCGCCAGCAGCCCCGCTGGGAACACTGAAGCTTTCTTT. This translates into CASSPAGNTEAFF.

V and J are TRBV6-5 and TRBJ2-7; possible D gene TRBD1, 7 bases. CDR1 and CDR2 (germline): MNHEY, SVGAGI. This CDR3 has 15 amino acids. Trimming stripped 6 bases from V and 0 bases from J, with 15 bases between. CDR3 sequence: CASSPSGDSSYEQYF. CDR3 in DNA: TGTGCCAGCAGCCCCTCGGGGGACAGCTCCTACGAGCAGTACTTC.

The CDR3 nucleotides read TGTGCCAGCATGCCGGGACTAGCGAGCACAGATACGCAGTATTTT. It is translated as CASMPGLASTDTQYF. The chain has TRBV6-1 and TRBJ2-3; 10 bases are shared with TRBD2. Germline V gene lookup returns CDR1 MNHNS and CDR2 SASEGT. The CDR3 length is 15 residues. V was clipped by 7 bases and J by 0 bases; unmatched bases: 4.

For this clone: Other DNA sequences in the sample encode the same CDR3. The J gene is TRBJ1-1, the V gene TRBV6-6; the D is unclear. The CDR3 is 13 amino acids. The V and J ends lost 4 bases and 1 base respectively, with 7 bases between them. Germline V gene data show CDR1 as MNHNY and CDR2 as SVGAGI (reference sequence). In DNA, the CDR3 is TGTGCCAGCAGTTTGACGGAGAACACTGAAGCTTTCTTT. It translates to CASSLTENTEAFF.